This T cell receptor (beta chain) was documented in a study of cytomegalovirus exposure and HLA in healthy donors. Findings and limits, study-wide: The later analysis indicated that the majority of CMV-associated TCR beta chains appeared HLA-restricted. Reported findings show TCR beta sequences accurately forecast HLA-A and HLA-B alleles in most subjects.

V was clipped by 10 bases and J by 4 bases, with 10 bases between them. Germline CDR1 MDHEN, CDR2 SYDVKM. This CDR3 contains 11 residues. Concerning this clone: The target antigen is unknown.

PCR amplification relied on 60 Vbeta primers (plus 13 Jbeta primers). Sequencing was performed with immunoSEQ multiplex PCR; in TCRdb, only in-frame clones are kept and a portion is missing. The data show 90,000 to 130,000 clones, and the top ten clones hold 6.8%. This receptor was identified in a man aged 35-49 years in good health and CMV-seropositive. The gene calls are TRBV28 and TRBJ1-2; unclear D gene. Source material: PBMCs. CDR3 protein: CATAEGYGYTF. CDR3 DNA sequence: TGTGCCACCGCGGAAGGCTATGGCTACACCTTC.